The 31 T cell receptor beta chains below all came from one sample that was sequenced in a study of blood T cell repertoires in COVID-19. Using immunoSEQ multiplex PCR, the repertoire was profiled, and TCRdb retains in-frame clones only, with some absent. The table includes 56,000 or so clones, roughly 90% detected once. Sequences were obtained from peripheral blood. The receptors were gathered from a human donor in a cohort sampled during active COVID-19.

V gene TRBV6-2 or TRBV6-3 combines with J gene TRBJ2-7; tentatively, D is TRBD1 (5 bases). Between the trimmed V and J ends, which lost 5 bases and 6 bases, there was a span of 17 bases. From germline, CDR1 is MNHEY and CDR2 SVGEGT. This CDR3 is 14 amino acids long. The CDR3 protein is CASSRNAVQGEQYF. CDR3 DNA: TGTGCCAGCAGTAGGAACGCCGTTCAGGGCGAGCAGTACTTC.

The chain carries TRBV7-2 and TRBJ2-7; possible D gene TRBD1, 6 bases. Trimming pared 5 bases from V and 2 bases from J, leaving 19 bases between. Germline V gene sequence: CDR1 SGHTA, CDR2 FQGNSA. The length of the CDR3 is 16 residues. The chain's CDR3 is CASSPDTGRGAYEQYF. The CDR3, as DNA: TGTGCCAGCAGCCCCGATACAGGGCGCGGCGCCTACGAGCAGTACTTC.

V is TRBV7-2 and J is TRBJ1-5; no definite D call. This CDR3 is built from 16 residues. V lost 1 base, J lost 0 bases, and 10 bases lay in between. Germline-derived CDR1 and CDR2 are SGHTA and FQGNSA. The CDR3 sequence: CASSLVRGNSNQPQHF. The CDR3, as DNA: TGTGCCAGCAGCTTAGTCAGAGGGAATAGCAATCAGCCCCAGCATTTT.

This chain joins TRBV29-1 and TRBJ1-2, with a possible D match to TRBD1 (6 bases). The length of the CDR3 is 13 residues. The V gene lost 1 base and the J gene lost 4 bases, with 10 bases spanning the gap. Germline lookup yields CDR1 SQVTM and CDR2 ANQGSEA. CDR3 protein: CSVEGQGRYGYTF. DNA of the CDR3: TGCAGCGTTGAAGGTCAGGGGCGCTATGGCTACACCTTC.

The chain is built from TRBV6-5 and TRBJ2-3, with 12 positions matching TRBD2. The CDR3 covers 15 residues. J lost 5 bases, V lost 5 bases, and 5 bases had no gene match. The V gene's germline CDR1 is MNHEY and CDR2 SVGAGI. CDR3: CASSKLAGGQDTQYF. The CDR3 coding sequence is TGTGCCAGCAGTAAACTAGCGGGGGGTCAAGATACGCAGTATTTT.

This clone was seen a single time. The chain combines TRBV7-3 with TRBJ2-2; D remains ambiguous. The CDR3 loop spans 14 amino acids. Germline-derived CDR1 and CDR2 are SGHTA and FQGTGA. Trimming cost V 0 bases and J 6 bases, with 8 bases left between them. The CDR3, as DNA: TGTGCCAGCAGCTTAACGCGAGGCCCCGGGGAGCTGTTTTTT. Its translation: CASSLTRGPGELFF.

In DNA form, the CDR3 reads TGCGCCAGCAGCCCCGAAACAGGGAACGGCTACACCTTC. Translated, it gives CASSPETGNGYTF. The chain uses TRBV4-3 and TRBJ1-2; D possibly corresponds to TRBD1 (6 bases). Trimming stripped 4 bases from V and 8 bases from J, with 14 bases between. This CDR3 has 13 amino acids. Germline CDR1 and CDR2: LGHNA and YSLEER.

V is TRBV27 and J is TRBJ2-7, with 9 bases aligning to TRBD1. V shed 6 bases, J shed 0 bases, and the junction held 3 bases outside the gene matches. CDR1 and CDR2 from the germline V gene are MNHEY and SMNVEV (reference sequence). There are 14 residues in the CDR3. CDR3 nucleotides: TGTGCCAGCAGCCGGGGACAGGGCTCCTACGAGCAGTACTTC. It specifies CASSRGQGSYEQYF.

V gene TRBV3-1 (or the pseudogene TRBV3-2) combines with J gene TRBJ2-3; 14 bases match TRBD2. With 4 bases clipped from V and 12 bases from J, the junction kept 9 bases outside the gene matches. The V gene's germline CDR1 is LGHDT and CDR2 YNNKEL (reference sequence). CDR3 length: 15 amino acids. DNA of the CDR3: TGTGCCAGCAGCCCGGGACTAGCGGGGGAGGTAAAACAGTATTTT. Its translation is CASSPGLAGEVKQYF.

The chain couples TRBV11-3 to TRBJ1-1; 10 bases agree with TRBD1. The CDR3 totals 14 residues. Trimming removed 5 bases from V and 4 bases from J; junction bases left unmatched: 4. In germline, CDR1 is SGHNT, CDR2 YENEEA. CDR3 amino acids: CASSPGQGGTEAFF. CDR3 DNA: TGTGCCAGCAGCCCTGGACAGGGGGGCACTGAAGCTTTCTTT.

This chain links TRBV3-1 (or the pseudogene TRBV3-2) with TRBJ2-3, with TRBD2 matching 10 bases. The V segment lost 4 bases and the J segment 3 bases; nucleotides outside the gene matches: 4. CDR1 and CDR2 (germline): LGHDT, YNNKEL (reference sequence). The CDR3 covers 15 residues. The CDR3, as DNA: TGTGCCAGCAGCCGTAGCGGGGGGCAGACAGATACGCAGTATTTT. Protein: CASSRSGGQTDTQYF.

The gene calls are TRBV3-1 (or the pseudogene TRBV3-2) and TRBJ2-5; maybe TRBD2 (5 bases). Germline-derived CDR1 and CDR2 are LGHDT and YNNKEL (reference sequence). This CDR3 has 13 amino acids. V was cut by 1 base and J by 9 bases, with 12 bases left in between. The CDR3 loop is CASSQGSQRPQYF. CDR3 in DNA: TGTGCCAGCAGCCAAGGGTCCCAGCGGCCCCAGTACTTC.

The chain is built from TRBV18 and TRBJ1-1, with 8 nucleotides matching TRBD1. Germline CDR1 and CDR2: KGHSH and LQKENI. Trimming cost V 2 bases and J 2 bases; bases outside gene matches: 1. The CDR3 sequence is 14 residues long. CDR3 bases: TGTGCCAGCTCACCAGACAGGGGTAACACTGAAGCTTTCTTT. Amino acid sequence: CASSPDRGNTEAFF.

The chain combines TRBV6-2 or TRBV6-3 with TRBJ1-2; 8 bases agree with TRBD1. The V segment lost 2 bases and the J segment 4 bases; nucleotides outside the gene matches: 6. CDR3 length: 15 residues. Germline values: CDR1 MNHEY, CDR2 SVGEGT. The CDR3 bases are TGTGCCAGCAGTTACCCGACGGACAGGGCCTATGGCTACACCTTC. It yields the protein CASSYPTDRAYGYTF.

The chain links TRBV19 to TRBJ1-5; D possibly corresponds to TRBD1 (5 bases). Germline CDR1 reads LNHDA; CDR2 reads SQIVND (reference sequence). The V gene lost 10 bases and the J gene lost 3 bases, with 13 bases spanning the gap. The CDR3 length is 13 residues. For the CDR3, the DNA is TGTGCCATCGGCGGGGGAGTCAATCAGCCCCAGCATTTT. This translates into CAIGGGVNQPQHF.

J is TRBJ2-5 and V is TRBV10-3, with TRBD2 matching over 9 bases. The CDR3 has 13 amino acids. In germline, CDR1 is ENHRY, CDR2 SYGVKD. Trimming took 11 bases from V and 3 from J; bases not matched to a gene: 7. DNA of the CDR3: TGTGCCGCCTCGATAGCGGGGGAAGAGACCCAGTACTTC. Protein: CAASIAGEETQYF.

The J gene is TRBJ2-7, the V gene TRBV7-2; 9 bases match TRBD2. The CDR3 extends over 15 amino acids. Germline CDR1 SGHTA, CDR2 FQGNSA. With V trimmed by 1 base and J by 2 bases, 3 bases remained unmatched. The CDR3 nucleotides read TGTGCCAGCAGCTTAGGTGCTAGCGGGACCTACGAGCAGTACTTC. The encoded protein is CASSLGASGTYEQYF. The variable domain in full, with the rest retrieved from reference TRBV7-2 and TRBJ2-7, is GAGVSQSPSNKVTEKGKDVELRCDPISGHTALYWYRQSLGQGLEFLIYFQGNSAPDKSGLPSDRFSAERTGGSVSTLTIQRTQQEDSAVYLCASSLGASGTYEQYFGPGTRLTVT.

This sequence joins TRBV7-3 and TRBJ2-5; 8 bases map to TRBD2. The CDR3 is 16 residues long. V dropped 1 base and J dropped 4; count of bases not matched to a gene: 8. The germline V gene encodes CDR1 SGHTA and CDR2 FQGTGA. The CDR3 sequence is CASSLNPPGGGETQYF. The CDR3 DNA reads TGTGCCAGCAGCTTAAACCCCCCGGGGGGGGGAGAGACCCAGTACTTC.

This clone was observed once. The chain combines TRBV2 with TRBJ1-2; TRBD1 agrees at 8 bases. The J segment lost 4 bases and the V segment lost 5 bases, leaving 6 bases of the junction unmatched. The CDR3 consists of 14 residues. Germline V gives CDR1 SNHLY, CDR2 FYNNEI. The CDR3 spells CASSYRGTGYGYTF. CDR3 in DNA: TGTGCCAGCAGTTACCGGGGGACAGGCTATGGCTACACCTTC.

The CDR3 is CASSIGDINGYTF. In DNA form, the CDR3 reads TGTGCCAGTAGTATAGGAGACATAAATGGCTACACCTTC. The rearrangement links TRBV19 to TRBJ1-2; no clear D. Trimming pared 1 base from V and 6 bases from J, leaving 9 bases between. The CDR3 runs 13 residues. Germline V CDR1 and CDR2: LNHDA, SQIVND (reference sequence).

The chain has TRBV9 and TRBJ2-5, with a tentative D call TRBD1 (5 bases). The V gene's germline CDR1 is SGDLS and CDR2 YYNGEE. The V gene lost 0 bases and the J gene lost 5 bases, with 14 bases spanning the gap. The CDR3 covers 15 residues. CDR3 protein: CASSVAVGLGETQYF. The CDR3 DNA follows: TGTGCCAGCAGCGTAGCGGTGGGGCTGGGGGAGACCCAGTACTTC. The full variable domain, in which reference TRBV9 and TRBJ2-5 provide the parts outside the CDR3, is DSGVTQTPKHLITATGQRVTLRCSPRSGDLSVYWYQQSLDQGLQFLIQYYNGEERAKGNILERFSAQQFPDLHSELNLSSLELGDSALYFCASSVAVGLGETQYFGPGTRLLVL.

The DNA of the CDR3 is TGTGCCAGCAGCAAAACCCGAGGACAACAAGAGACCCAGTACTTC. Translating it yields CASSKTRGQQETQYF. This chain links TRBV7-8 with TRBJ2-5; D might be TRBD1 (5 bases). Germline lookup yields CDR1 SGHVS and CDR2 FQNEAQ. The CDR3 loop spans 15 amino acids. Trimming took off 5 bases at V and 2 bases at J, with 15 bases between the two ends.

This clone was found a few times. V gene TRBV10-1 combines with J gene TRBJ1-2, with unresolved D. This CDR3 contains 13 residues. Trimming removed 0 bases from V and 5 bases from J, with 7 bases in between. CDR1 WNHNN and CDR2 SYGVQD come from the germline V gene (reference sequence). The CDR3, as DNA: TGCGCCAGCAGTGAGTCGACGACTTATGGCTACACCTTC. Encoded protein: CASSESTTYGYTF.

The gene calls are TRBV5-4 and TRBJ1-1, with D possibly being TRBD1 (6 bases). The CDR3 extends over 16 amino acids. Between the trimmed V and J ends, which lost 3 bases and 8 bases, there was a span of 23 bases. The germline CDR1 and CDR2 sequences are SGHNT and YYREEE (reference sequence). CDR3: CASSSPPTGTSGEAFF. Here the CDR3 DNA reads TGTGCCAGCAGCTCCCCGCCCACCGGGACAAGTGGAGAAGCTTTCTTT.

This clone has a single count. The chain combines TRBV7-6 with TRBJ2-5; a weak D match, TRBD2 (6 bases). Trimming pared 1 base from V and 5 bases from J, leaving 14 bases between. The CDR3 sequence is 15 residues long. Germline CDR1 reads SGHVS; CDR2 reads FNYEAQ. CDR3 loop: CASSLVGAAGETQYF. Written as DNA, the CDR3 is TGTGCCAGCAGCTTAGTAGGTGCGGCGGGGGAGACCCAGTACTTC. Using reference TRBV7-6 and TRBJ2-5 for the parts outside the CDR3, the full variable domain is GAGVSQSPRYKVTKRGQDVALRCDPISGHVSLYWYRQALGQGPEFLTYFNYEAQQDKSGLPNDRFSAERPEGSISTLTIQRTEQRDSAMYRCASSLVGAAGETQYFGPGTRLLVL.

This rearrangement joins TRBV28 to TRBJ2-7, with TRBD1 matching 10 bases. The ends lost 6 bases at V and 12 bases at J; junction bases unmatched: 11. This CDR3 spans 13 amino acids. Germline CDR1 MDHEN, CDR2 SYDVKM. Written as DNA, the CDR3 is TGTGCCAGCAGCAGACAGGGGGCCGACGAGGGGTACTTC. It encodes CASSRQGADEGYF.

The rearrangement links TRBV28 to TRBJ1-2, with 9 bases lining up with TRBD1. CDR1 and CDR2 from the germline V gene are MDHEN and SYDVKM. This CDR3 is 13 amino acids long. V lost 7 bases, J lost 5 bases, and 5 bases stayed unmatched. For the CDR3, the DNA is TGTGCCAGCACCGGGGACAGGGAATATGGCTACACCTTC. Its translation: CASTGDREYGYTF.

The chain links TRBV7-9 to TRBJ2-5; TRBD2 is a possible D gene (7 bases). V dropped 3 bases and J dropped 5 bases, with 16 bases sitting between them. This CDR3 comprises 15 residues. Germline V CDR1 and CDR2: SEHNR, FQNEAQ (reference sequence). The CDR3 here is CASSFWGGGTETQYF. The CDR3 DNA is TGTGCCAGCAGCTTCTGGGGAGGGGGGACGGAGACCCAGTACTTC.

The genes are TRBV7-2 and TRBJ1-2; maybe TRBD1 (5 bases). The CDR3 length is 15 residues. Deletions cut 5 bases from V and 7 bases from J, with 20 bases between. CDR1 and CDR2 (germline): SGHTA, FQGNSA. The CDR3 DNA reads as TGTGCCAGCAGCCAACCGGGACTCAATCGCGGTGGCTACACCTTC. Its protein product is CASSQPGLNRGGYTF.

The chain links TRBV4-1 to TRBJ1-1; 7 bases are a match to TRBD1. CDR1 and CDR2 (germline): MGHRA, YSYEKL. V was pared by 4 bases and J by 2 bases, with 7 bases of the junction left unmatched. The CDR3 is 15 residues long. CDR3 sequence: CASSPLGTENTEAFF. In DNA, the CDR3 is TGCGCCAGCAGCCCCTTAGGGACAGAAAACACTGAAGCTTTCTTT.

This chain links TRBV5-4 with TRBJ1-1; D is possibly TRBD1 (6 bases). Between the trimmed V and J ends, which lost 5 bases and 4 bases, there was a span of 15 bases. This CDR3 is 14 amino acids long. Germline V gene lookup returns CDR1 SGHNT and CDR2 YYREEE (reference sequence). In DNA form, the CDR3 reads TGTGCCAGCAGTTACCAGGGGCCAGTCACTGAAGCTTTCTTT. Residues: CASSYQGPVTEAFF.